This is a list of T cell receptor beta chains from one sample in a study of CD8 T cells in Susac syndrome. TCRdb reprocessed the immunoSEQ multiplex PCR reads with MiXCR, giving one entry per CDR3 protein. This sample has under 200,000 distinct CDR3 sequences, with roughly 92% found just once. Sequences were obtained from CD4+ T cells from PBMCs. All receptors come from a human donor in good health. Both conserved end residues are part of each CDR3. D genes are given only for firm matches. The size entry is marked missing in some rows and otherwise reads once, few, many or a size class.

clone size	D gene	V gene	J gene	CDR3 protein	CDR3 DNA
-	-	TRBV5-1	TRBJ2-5	CASKSQRVGETQYF	TGCGCCAGCAAGTCCCAACGGGTTGGGGAGACCCAGTACTTC
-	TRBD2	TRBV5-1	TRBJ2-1	CASSSLAGASYNEQFF	TGCGCCAGCAGCTCCCTAGCGGGGGCCTCCTACAATGAGCAGTTCTTC
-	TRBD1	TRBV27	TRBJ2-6	CASSLTGQGASGANVLTF	TGTGCCAGCAGTTTAACGGGACAGGGGGCGAGCGGGGCCAACGTCCTGACTTTC
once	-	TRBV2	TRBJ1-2	CASRGGRNGYTF	TGTGCCAGCAGGGGCGGAAGGAATGGCTACACCTTC
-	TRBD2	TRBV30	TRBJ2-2	CAWSSPGLAGGPGELFF	TGTGCCTGGAGCTCACCGGGACTAGCGGGGGGGCCCGGGGAGCTGTTTTTT
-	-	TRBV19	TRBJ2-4	CASSMNRVAKNIQYF	TGTGCCAGTAGTATGAACAGGGTAGCCAAAAACATTCAGTACTTC
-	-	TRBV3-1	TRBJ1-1	CASSLWRGMNTEAFF	TGTGCCAGCAGCCTGTGGCGGGGAATGAACACTGAAGCTTTCTTT
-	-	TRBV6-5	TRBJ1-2	CASSESYGDYGYTF	TGTGCCAGCAGCGAGTCTTACGGTGACTATGGCTACACCTTC
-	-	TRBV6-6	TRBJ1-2	CASSYSYDPNYGYTF	TGTGCCAGCAGTTACTCGTACGATCCTAACTATGGCTACACCTTC
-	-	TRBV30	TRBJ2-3	CAWDRGDTQYF	TGTGCCTGGGACCGCGGGGATACGCAGTATTTT
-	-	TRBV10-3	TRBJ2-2	CAISESQNTGELFF	TGTGCCATCAGTGAGTCTCAGAACACCGGGGAGCTGTTTTTT
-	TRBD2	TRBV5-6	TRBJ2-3	CASSTLAGVVDTQYF	TGTGCCAGCAGCACTCTAGCGGGGGTAGTGGATACGCAGTATTTT
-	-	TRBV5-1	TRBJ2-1	CASSFGGTYGLNEQFF	TGCGCCAGCAGTTTTGGGGGGACGTACGGGTTGAATGAGCAGTTCTTC
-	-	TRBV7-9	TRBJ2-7	CASRLQGDVEQYF	TGTGCCAGCAGGTTACAGGGCGATGTTGAGCAGTACTTC
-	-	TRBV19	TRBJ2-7	CASRDASSYEQYF	TGTGCCAGCCGGGACGCTAGCTCCTACGAGCAGTACTTC
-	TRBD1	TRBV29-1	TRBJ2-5	CSAAGGQGIGPYQETQYF	TGCAGCGCCGCGGGGGGACAGGGGATTGGGCCGTACCAAGAGACCCAGTACTTC
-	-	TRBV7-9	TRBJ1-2	CASSLAGGERNGYTF	TGTGCCAGCAGCTTAGCGGGGGGTGAGAGGAATGGCTACACCTTC
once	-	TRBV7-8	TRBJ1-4	CASSLRATNEKLFF	TGTGCCAGCAGCTTGAGGGCAACTAATGAAAAACTGTTTTTT
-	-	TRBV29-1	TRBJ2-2	CSVVTGGAGELFF	TGCAGCGTTGTCACAGGGGGGGCCGGGGAGCTGTTTTTT
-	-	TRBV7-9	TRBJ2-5	CASSLVAGKETQYF	TGTGCCAGCAGCTTAGTGGCAGGGAAAGAGACCCAGTACTTC
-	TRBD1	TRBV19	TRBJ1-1	CASSIQGQSMNTEAFF	TGTGCCAGTAGTATACAGGGACAGAGCATGAACACTGAAGCTTTCTTT
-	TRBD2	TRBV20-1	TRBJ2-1	CSARKAGINVGEQFF	TGCAGTGCTAGAAAAGCGGGGATAAACGTTGGTGAGCAGTTCTTC
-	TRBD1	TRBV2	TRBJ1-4	CASSGGTATNEKLFF	TGTGCCAGCAGTGGGGGGACAGCAACTAATGAAAAACTGTTTTTT
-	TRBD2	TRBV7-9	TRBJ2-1	CASSPGLAGGPYNEQFF	TGTGCCAGCAGCCCTGGGCTAGCGGGGGGCCCCTACAATGAGCAGTTCTTC
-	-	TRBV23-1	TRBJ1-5	CASSRIRVNQPQHF	TGCGCCAGCAGTCGAATCAGAGTCAATCAGCCCCAGCATTTT
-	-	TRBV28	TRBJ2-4	CANAGQNIQYF	TGTGCCAACGCGGGCCAAAACATTCAGTACTTC
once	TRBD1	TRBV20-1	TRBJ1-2	CSATRQGHGYTF	TGCAGTGCTACACGACAGGGTCACGGCTACACCTTC